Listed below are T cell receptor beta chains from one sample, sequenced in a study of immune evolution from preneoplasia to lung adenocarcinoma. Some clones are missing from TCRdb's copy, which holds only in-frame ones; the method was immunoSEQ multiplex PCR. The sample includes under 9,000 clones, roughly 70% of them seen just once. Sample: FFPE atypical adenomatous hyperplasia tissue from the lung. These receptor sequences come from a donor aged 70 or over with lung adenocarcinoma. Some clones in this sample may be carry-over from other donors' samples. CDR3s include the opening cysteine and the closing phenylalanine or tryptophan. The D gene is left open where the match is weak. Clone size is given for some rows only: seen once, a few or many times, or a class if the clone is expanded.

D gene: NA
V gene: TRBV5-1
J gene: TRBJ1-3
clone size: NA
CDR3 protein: CASSLDGRNTIYF
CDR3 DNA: TGCGCCAGCAGCTTGGATGGGCGAAACACCATATATTTT

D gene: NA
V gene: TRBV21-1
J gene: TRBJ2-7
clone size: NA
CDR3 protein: CASSKEYEQYF
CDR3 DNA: TGTGCCAGCAGCAAAGAGTACGAGCAGTACTTC

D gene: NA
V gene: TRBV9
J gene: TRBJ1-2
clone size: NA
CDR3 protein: CASSVGTSYGYTF
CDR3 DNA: TGTGCCAGCAGCGTTGGGACTAGCTATGGCTACACCTTC

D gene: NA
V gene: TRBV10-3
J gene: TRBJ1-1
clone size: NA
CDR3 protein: CAISESSRENTEAFF
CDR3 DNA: TGTGCCATCAGTGAGTCGAGTCGGGAGAACACTGAAGCTTTCTTT

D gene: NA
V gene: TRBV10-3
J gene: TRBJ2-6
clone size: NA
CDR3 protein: CAISLGQPGANVLTF
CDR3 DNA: TGTGCCATCAGTTTAGGACAGCCTGGGGCCAACGTCCTGACTTTC

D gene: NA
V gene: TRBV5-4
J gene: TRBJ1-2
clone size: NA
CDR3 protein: CASSPTADNYGYTF
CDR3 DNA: TGTGCCAGCTCCCCGACCGCCGATAACTATGGCTACACCTTC

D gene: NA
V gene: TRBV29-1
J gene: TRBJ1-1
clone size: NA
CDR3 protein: CSVEVTGNTEAFF
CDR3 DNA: TGCAGCGTTGAGGTGACGGGGAACACTGAAGCTTTCTTT

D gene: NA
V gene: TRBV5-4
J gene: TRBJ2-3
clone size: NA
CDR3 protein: CASSGQSTDTQYF
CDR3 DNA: TGTGCCAGCAGCGGACAGAGCACAGATACGCAGTATTTT

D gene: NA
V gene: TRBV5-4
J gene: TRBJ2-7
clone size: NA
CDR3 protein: CASSWGPLYEQYF
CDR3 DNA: TGTGCCAGCAGCTGGGGACCTCTCTACGAGCAGTACTTC

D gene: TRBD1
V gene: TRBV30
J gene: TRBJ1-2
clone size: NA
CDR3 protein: CAWTIVRTGVSGYTF
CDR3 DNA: TGTGCCTGGACTATCGTCCGGACAGGGGTGAGCGGCTACACCTTC

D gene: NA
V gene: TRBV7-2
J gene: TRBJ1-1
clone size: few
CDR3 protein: CASSLWVGPNTEAFF
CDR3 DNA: TGTGCCAGCAGCTTATGGGTAGGGCCGAACACTGAAGCTTTCTTT

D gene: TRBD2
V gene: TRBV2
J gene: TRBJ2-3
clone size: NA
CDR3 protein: CASTYLAGVGSGTDTQYF
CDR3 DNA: TGTGCCAGCACCTACCTAGCGGGAGTGGGTTCGGGCACAGATACGCAGTATTTT

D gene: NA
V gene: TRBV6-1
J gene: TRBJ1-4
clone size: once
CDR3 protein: CASSDGGGSEKLFF
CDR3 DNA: TGTGCCAGCAGTGATGGGGGAGGAAGTGAAAAACTGTTTTTT

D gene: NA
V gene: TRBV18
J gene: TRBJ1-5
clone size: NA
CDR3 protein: CASSPTASNQPQHF
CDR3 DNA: TGTGCCAGCTCACCGACCGCTAGCAATCAGCCCCAGCATTTT

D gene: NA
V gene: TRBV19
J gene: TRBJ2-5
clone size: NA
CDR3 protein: CASTPRGSETQYF
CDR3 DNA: TGTGCCAGTACACCCAGGGGTTCGGAGACCCAGTACTTC

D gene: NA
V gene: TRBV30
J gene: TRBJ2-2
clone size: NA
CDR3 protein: CAWSVTGFGELFF
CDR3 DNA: TGTGCCTGGAGCGTCACGGGGTTTGGGGAGCTGTTTTTT

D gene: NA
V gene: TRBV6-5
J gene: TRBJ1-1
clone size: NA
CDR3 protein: CASSYRGVGNTEAFF
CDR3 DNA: TGTGCCAGCAGTTACAGGGGGGTTGGGAACACTGAAGCTTTCTTT

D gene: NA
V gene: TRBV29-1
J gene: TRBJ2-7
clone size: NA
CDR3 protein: CSVEGSPGEQYF
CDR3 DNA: TGCAGCGTTGAGGGGAGCCCGGGCGAGCAGTACTTC

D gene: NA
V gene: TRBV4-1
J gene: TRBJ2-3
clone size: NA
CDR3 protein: CASSQDKRSTDTQYF
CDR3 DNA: TGCGCCAGCAGCCAAGATAAGAGGAGCACAGATACGCAGTATTTT

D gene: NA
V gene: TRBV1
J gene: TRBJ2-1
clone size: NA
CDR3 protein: CTMGEQFF
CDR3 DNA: TGCACCATGGGGGAGCAGTTCTTC